One TCR beta chain is described in this entry. What it binds is not known. These data belong to a study of PD-1 blockade in classical Hodgkin lymphoma. Study observations and caveats: Newly diagnosed patients were said to have less baseline TCR diversity than healthy donors did. With respect to the repertoire differences, their causes, possibly disease activity or prior therapy, remain undefined.

The repertoire was sequenced with immunoSEQ multiplex PCR; TCRdb's copy has only in-frame clones and lacks some. The table shows some 10,000 clones, with 65% to 90% occurring only once. The V end lost 5 bases, the J end lost 1 base, and 9 bases lay between the germline ends. Germline V lookup: CDR1 SGHRS, CDR2 YFSETQ. The CDR3 totals 13 residues. Noted time point: newly diagnosed, previously untreated cHL patient sample. CD8+ T cell isolation from thawed PBMCs was performed by magnetic negative selection. Comparators were PBMCs taken from newly diagnosed, untreated classical Hodgkin lymphoma. The sample was CD8+ T cells from blood. This TCR derives from a human donor with classical Hodgkin lymphoma. The chain carries TRBV5-1 and TRBJ1-1; D gene unclear. CDR3 nucleotide sequence: TGCGCCAGCAGGGCCGGGCCGAACACTGAAGCTTTCTTT. Translating gives CASRAGPNTEAFF.